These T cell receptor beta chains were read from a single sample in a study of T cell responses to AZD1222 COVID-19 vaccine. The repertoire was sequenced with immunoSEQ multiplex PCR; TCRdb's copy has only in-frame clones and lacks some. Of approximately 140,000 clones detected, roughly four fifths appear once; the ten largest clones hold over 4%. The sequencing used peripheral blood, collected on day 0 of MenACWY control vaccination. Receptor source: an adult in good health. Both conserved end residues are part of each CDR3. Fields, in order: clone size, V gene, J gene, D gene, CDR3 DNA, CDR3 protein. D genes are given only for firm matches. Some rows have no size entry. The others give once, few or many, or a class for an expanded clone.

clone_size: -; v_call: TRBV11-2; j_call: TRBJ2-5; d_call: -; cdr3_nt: TGTGCCAGCAGCTTAGGAGGGTCGAGAGAGACCCAGTACTTC; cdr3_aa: CASSLGGSRETQYF
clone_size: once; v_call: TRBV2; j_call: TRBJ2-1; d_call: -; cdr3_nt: TGTGCCAGCAGGGAAAACTCCTACAATGAGCAGTTCTTC; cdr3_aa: CASRENSYNEQFF
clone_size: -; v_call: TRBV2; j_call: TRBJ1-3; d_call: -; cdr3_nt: TGTGCCAGCAGACGTCAGGCCTTCTCTGGAAACACCATATATTTT; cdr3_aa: CASRRQAFSGNTIYF
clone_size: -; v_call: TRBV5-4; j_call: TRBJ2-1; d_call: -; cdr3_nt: TGTGCCAGCAGCCAGGATGGGTCAGGAGAGCAGTTCTTC; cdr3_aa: CASSQDGSGEQFF
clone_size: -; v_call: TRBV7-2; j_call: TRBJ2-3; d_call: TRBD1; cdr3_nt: TGTGCCAGCGGCAGGCAGGGGGCAGATACGCAGTATTTT; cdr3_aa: CASGRQGADTQYF
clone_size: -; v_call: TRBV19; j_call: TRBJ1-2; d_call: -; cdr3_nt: TGTGCCAGTAACAATGGACCTACCACATCAAAATATGGCTACACCTTC; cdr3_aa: CASNNGPTTSKYGYTF
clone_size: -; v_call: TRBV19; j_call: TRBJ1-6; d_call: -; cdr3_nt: TGTGCCAGTAGTATCGACACGGGGGCCACCCTCCACTTT; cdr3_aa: CASSIDTGATLHF
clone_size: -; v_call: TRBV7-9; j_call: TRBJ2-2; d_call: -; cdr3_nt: TGTGCCAGCAGCACCAGACAGGCCAACACCGGGGAGCTGTTTTTT; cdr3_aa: CASSTRQANTGELFF
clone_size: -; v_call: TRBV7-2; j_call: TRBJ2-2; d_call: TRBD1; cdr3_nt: TGTGCCAGCAGCTTAGTTGGGGGCAGGGGGCGGTACACCGGGGAGCTGTTTTTT; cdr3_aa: CASSLVGGRGRYTGELFF
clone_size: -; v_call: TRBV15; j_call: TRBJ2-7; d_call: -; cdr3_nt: TGTGCCACCAGCAGAGATCGTTGGATTTCCTACGAGCAGTACTTC; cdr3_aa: CATSRDRWISYEQYF
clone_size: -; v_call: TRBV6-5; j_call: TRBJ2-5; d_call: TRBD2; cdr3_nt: TGTGCCAGCCGTTACTCTATGTGGGAGGGACGGGAGACCCAGTACTTC; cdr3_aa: CASRYSMWEGRETQYF
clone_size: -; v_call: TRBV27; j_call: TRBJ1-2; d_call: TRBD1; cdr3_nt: TGTGCCAGCAGTTTACGACTACAGGGGTCCTCTAACTATGGCTACACCTTC; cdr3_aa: CASSLRLQGSSNYGYTF
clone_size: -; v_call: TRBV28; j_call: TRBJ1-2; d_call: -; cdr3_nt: TGTGCCAGCAGTTCGAATGGCTACACCTTC; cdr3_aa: CASSSNGYTF
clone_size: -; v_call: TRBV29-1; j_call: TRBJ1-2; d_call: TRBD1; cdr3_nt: TGCAGCGTTAGGGACAGGGGGCTGAACTATGGCTACACCTTC; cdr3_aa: CSVRDRGLNYGYTF
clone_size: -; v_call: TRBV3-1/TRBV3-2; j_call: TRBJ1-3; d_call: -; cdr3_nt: TGTGCCAGCAGCCAAGATTCGGGTCGGAACACCATATATTTT; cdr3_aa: CASSQDSGRNTIYF
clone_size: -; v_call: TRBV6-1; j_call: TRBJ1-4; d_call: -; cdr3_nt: TGTGCCAGCAGTGACAGGGGAGCAAATGAAAAACTGTTTTTT; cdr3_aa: CASSDRGANEKLFF
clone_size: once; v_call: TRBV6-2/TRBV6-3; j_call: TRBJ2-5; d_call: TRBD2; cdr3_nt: TGTGCCAGCAGTTACGGACTAGGTGGGGAGACCCAGTACTTC; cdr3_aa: CASSYGLGGETQYF
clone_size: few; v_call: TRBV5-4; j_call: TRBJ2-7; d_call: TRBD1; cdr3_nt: TGTGCCAGCAGCCGCGGACAGGGTGACTACGAGCAGTACTTC; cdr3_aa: CASSRGQGDYEQYF
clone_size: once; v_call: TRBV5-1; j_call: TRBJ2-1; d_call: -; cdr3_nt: TGCGCCAGCAGCCCAAGCCTAGGGAGCTACAATGAGCAGTTCTTC; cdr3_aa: CASSPSLGSYNEQFF
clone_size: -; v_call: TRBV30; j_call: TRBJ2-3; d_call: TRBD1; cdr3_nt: TGTGCCTGGATTTGGGGGACAGGGGGCACAGATACGCAGTATTTT; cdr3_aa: CAWIWGTGGTDTQYF
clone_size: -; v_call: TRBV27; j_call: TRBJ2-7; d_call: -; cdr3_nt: TGTGCCAGCAGTCCAGTCCGGGGCGAGCAGTACTTC; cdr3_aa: CASSPVRGEQYF
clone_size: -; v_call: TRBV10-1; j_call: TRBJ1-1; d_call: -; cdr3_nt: TGCGCCAGCAGTGTGAGGTTGGGCACTGAAGCTTTCTTT; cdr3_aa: CASSVRLGTEAFF
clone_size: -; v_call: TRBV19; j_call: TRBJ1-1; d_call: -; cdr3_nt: TGTGCCAGTAGTGTCGACACGAGGGGAGACTTGAACACTGAAGCTTTCTTT; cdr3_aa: CASSVDTRGDLNTEAFF
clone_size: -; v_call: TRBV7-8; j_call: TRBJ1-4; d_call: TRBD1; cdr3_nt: TGTGCCAGCAGCTTCACAGGGGGAGCTAATGAAAAACTGTTTTTT; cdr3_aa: CASSFTGGANEKLFF
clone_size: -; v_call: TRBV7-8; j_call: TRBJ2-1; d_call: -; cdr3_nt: TGTGCCAGCAGCTCCTTCCTGTCAGGCTCCTACAATGAGCAGTTCTTC; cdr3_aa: CASSSFLSGSYNEQFF
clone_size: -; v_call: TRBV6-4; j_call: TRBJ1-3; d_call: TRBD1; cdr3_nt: TGTGCCAGCAACCAGACAGGGGTTGGTGGAAACACCATATATTTT; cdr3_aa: CASNQTGVGGNTIYF
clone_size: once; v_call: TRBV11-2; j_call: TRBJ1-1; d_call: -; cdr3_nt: TGTGCCAGCAGCCTATCAACAGGGAACACTGAAGCTTTCTTT; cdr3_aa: CASSLSTGNTEAFF